The T cell receptor (beta chain) described here comes from a study of CD8+CD57+ T cells in acquired aplastic anemia (dated by TCRdb to 2017 to 2018). With regard to the full study: A mean of about 3.2 ug of DNA, ranging from roughly 0.2 to 30 ug, was extracted from sorted CD4+ and CD8+ cells. An average of about 10 million reads for CD4+ cells and roughly 11 million reads for CD8+ cells was obtained from healthy donor samples.

This clonotype was detected many times. The clone's antigen remains unknown. The record has no base qualities; no much larger clone is one base away. TCR beta VDJ combination and CDR3 sequence profiling used genomic DNA as the template. TCR repertoire sequencing was run on an Illumina HiSeq 2000. In the source study's methods: TRBV/TRBJ rearrangement plots, CDR3 size and DJ length profiles, and Simpson's diversity index were used to evaluate the repertoires. Whichever DNA sequence was most abundant in the deep sequencing data was defined as the immunodominant clone. CDR3 amino acid sequences were checked for sharing across subjects and were also compared against the VDJdb database and published repertoires. TCRdb redid the processing of the public reads, applying fastp at Q25 and MiXCR, and retained in-frame beta chains. One record per CDR3 amino acid sequence lists the most common genes and DNA. TCRdb, not the original authors, processed these V and J calls. Recorded for this sample are more than 100,000 distinct CDR3 sequences; 48% of them occurred a single time. Jointly, the top ten make up under 3% of the sample.

In this study, sorted CD4+ and CD8+ T cells from the blood of healthy subjects and of severe aplastic anemia patients had their TCR repertoires deep-sequenced. Ficoll-Paque density gradient centrifugation was used to isolate peripheral blood mononuclear cells. Before DNA extraction, CD4+ and CD8+ T cells were sorted with FACS or magnetic beads. The paper's findings and limits, for the study overall: Twenty-nine CD8+ CDR3 sequences were shared between patients and controls but appeared highly expressed in patients and within their immunodominant clones. CD8+ Simpson's diversity did not differ significantly between patients and healthy controls (P=0.060).

From the cysteine through the phenylalanine, the CDR3 covers 12 amino acids. Of the read, only the CDR3 DNA is kept; its 36 bases are in frame from base 1. CDR1 and CDR2, per the germline V gene (reference sequence), are MNHNY and SVGAGI. The junction shows trimming of 8 bases on V and 5 bases on J, plus 12 bases between the germline ends. The specimen was sorted CD4+, CD8+, or CD8+CD57+ T cells (not recorded which) from PBMCs. This clonotype originated in a human donor in good health, serving as a control. The chain links TRBV6-6 with TRBJ1-1; TRBD1 is possibly the D segment (6 matching bases). The nucleotides are TGTGCCAGCGTGGGGGCAAGGACTGAAGCTTTCTTT. Translation gives CASVGARTEAFF.